The sequence of this T cell receptor beta chain was determined in a study of T cell repertoires in cytomegalovirus infection. The overall study: Both CMV infection and a matching HLA type were indicated by public TCR beta signatures.

TCRdb fed the reads into MiXCR, producing one record per CDR3 protein. The table has some 800,000 distinct CDR3 sequences, almost 30% seen once; the top ten hold about 12%. This clonotype appeared a few times. Its target is unknown. The J segment lost 3 bases and the V segment lost 6 bases, leaving 9 bases of the junction unmatched. This CDR3 region has 16 residues. CDR1 and CDR2 from the germline V gene are SNHLY and FYNNEI. The sequence was obtained from a human donor in good health (CMV status not recorded). Some clones in this sample may be carry-over from other donors' samples. The material sequenced was cultured CD8+ T cells from PBMCs, taken from culture after CMV antigen stimulation. The chain has TRBV2 and TRBJ2-1; 9 bases agree with TRBD1. The DNA of the CDR3 is TGTGCCAGCAGCGGTCCGGGACAGGGACTCTACAATGAGCAGTTCTTC. Translation: CASSGPGQGLYNEQFF.